Below are 14 T cell receptor beta chains sequenced from a single sample in a study of blood T cell repertoires in COVID-19. The table came from immunoSEQ multiplex PCR; TCRdb's copy has only in-frame clones and leaves some out. Of about 350,000 clones listed, more than 75% are singletons. Sequencing was done on a sample of PBMCs or T cells enriched from blood (not recorded which). These receptors originate from a woman aged 25 to 39 who had recovered from COVID-19.

The chain uses TRBV27 and TRBJ2-3, with a tentative D call TRBD2 (5 bases). V was cut by 4 bases and J by 7 bases, with 9 bases left in between. Germline CDR1 and CDR2: MNHEY and SMNVEV (reference sequence). The CDR3 is 12 residues long. The CDR3 region is CASSYPGNTQYF. DNA of the CDR3: TGTGCCAGCAGTTACCCGGGAAATACGCAGTATTTT.

Only one count was recorded for this clone. The V and J genes are TRBV7-8 and TRBJ2-1; 8 bases fit TRBD2. Germline V gene lookup returns CDR1 SGHVS and CDR2 FQNEAQ. V lost 5 bases to trimming and J lost 4 bases; unmatched junction nucleotides: 10. The CDR3 has 16 amino acids. The CDR3 is CASSESGGAGYNEQFF. The CDR3, as DNA: TGTGCCAGCAGCGAGTCCGGGGGGGCGGGATACAATGAGCAGTTCTTC.

The J gene is TRBJ2-3, the V gene TRBV19, with 10 bases aligning to TRBD1. The ends lost 7 bases at V and 1 base at J; junction bases unmatched: 8. Germline values: CDR1 LNHDA, CDR2 SQIVND (reference sequence). There are 16 residues in the CDR3. The CDR3 nucleotides read TGTGCCAGTAACCTGGACGGGACAGGGGGCACAGATACGCAGTATTTT. Its protein is CASNLDGTGGTDTQYF.

The chain has TRBV12-5 and TRBJ1-1; the D is unclear. The CDR3 runs to 13 residues. The V gene's germline CDR1 is LGHNT and CDR2 FRNRAP. V lost 5 bases to trimming and J lost 1 base, with 8 bases between them. In DNA, the CDR3 is TGTGCTAGTGGTCTCCCCGGGAACACTGAAGCTTTCTTT. Translation gives CASGLPGNTEAFF.

The genes are TRBV21-1 and TRBJ2-7; the table's D call of TRBD2 was not tested on the DNA. TRBV21-1 is described as a pseudogene. The CDR3 spans 15 residues. The CDR3 DNA is TGTGCCAGCAGCAAAAGGACTAGCGGGCCCTACGAGCAGTACTTC. Translation: CASSKRTSGPYEQYF.

This clone was detected once. This rearrangement joins TRBV6-5 to TRBJ1-2, with 7 bases fitting TRBD1. V shed 6 bases, J shed 0 bases, and the junction held 1 base outside the gene matches. The CDR3 is 13 amino acids. Germline V CDR1 and CDR2: MNHEY, SVGAGI. CDR3 coding DNA: TGTGCCAGCAGGGGGACAGCTAACTATGGCTACACCTTC. Translation: CASRGTANYGYTF.

The chain joins TRBV7-9 to TRBJ1-4; D remains ambiguous. The CDR3 contains 13 residues. The germline V gene has CDR1 SEHNR and CDR2 FQNEAQ (reference sequence). Trimming pared 1 base from V and 7 bases from J, leaving 7 bases between. The chain's CDR3 is CASSLVDSEKLFF. CDR3 nucleotide sequence: TGTGCCAGCAGCTTAGTGGACTCTGAAAAACTGTTTTTT.

This clone was picked up a small number of times. The chain has TRBV27 and TRBJ1-3; D may be TRBD1 (5 bases). The CDR3 covers 17 residues. V was cut by 0 bases and J by 0 bases, with 12 bases left in between. In germline, CDR1 is MNHEY, CDR2 SMNVEV (reference sequence). CDR3 amino acids: CASSLSPGGFSGNTIYF. CDR3 nucleotides: TGTGCCAGCAGTTTATCCCCGGGGGGTTTCTCTGGAAACACCATATATTTT.

A single count supports this clone. The rearrangement links TRBV7-9 to TRBJ2-5; the D is unclear. Trimming stripped 5 bases from V and 1 base from J, with 8 bases between. The length of the CDR3 is 13 residues. Per germline, CDR1 SEHNR and CDR2 FQNEAQ (reference sequence). The CDR3 DNA reads TGTGCCAGCAGCATCGCCGGCCAAGAGACCCAGTACTTC. This gives the protein CASSIAGQETQYF.

The chain couples TRBV6-6 to TRBJ2-2, with 9 nucleotides matching TRBD2. Germline values: CDR1 MNHNY, CDR2 SVGAGI (reference sequence). There are 16 residues in the CDR3. V lost 7 bases to trimming and J lost 1 base; unmatched junction nucleotides: 7. The CDR3, as DNA: TGTGCCAGCACGAGGGGCGGGAGGGGGAACACCGGGGAGCTGTTTTTT. It yields the protein CASTRGGRGNTGELFF.

V and J are TRBV6-5 and TRBJ1-2; possible D gene TRBD1, 6 bases. V was clipped by 8 bases and J by 6 bases, with 10 bases between them. The CDR3 runs 11 residues. Germline V gives CDR1 MNHEY, CDR2 SVGAGI. CDR3 residues: CASSGTNGYTF. CDR3 coding DNA: TGTGCCAGCTCCGGGACAAATGGCTACACCTTC.

V usage is TRBV4-1 and J usage is TRBJ1-5; the D gene is possibly TRBD1 (5 bases). Deletions cut 4 bases from V and 0 bases from J, with 13 bases between. Germline loops: CDR1 MGHRA, CDR2 YSYEKL. The CDR3 spans 16 residues. The CDR3: CASSRGDTYSNQPQHF. CDR3 nucleotide sequence: TGCGCCAGCAGCCGGGGCGACACCTATAGCAATCAGCCCCAGCATTTT.

This chain links TRBV4-2 with TRBJ2-7; 11 positions agree with TRBD2. J was trimmed by 6 bases and V by 0 bases; bases with no gene match: 7. In germline, CDR1 is LGHNA, CDR2 YNFKEQ. CDR3 length: 16 amino acids. CDR3 sequence (DNA): TGTGCCAGCAGCCAAGATATGGCTAGCGGGAGGCTCGAGCAGTACTTC. Translated, it gives CASSQDMASGRLEQYF.

CDR3 nucleotide sequence: TGTGCCAGCAGCTTAGGCGATTTATATGGCTACACCTTC. Its translation: CASSLGDLYGYTF. This chain joins TRBV7-9 and TRBJ1-2; D gene ambiguous. The CDR3 covers 13 residues. The V end lost 1 base, the J end lost 5 bases, and 8 bases lay between the germline ends. CDR1 is SEHNR and CDR2 is FQNEAQ in the germline V gene (reference sequence).